The entry below gives a single TCR beta chain sequence along with its context. A read error may account for a junction end that differs from germline. TCRdb recomputed calls from the PCR reads with MiXCR, one row per CDR3 protein. The table has approximately 5,000 distinct CDR3 sequences, approximately 51% seen once. Samples came from patients with localized non-small cell lung adenocarcinoma. Germline assignment: CDR1 SGHVS and CDR2 FNYEAQ. The CDR3 totals 12 residues. The data were taken from a study of CD4 and CD8 cells across lung adenocarcinoma regions. The material sequenced was CD8+ T cells from the margin of a lung tumor. The chain employs TRBV7-6 and TRBJ2-4; D gene unclear. This sequence originates from a male donor with lung adenocarcinoma. The CD4 and CD8 labels of this study may be unreliable. CDR3 coding DNA: TGTGCGGGCAGCTTAGCCAGAAACATTCAGTACTTT. Protein sequence: CAGSLARNIQYF.